The sequence of this T cell receptor beta chain was determined in a study of T cell responses to AZD1222 COVID-19 vaccine. About the research overall: Pooled in the analysis were second doses at about 4 or about 12 weeks.

Germline CDR1 and CDR2: WNHNN and SYGVQD (reference sequence). The CDR3 has 15 amino acids. The junction had 7 bases not matched to a gene; V was cut back by 3 bases and J by 7 bases. A note on this clone: The target antigen is unknown.

Findings and caveats of the study: Recipients of two AZD1222 doses showed rising Spike-specific TCR breadth and depth. In a largely white British group with more females than males, clonal diversity was possibly underestimated. Spike was spanned by vaccine-associated CD4 TCRs, which were dominant at 160-218 and 743-854.

The method was immunoSEQ multiplex PCR; TCRdb's version includes in-frame clones alone and lacks a portion of them. Altogether 150,000 to 200,000 clones are present, 85% to 95% being singletons, with the ten largest covering 0.7% to 0.9%. The chain uses TRBV10-1 and TRBJ2-2; the match to TRBD2 covers 8 bases. The sequences come from peripheral blood, collected on day 0 of AZD1222 vaccination. The TCR originated in an adult in good health. The CDR3 region has the DNA TGCGCCAGCAGTGAAGCCGGGACTAGTAGCGGGGAGCTGTTTTTT. This sequence encodes CASSEAGTSSGELFF.